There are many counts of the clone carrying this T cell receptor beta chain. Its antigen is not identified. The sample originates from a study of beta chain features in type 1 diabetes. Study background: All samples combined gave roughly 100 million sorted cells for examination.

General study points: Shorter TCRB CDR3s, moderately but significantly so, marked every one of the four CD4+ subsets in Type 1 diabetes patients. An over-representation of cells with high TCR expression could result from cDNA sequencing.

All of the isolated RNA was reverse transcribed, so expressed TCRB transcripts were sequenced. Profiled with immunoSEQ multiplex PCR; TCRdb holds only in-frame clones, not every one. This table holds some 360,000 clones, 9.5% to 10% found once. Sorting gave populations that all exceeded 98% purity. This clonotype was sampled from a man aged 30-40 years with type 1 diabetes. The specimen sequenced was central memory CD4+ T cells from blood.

The CDR3 DNA reads TGTGCCATTGGACAGGGCAATCAGCCCCAGCATTTT. It is translated as CAIGQGNQPQHF. V and J are TRBV10-3 and TRBJ1-5, with TRBD1 identical over 7 bases. Losses at the gene ends were 9 bases for V and 2 bases for J; bases not matched to a gene: 1. The CDR3 runs to 12 residues. Germline V CDR1 and CDR2: ENHRY, SYGVKD.